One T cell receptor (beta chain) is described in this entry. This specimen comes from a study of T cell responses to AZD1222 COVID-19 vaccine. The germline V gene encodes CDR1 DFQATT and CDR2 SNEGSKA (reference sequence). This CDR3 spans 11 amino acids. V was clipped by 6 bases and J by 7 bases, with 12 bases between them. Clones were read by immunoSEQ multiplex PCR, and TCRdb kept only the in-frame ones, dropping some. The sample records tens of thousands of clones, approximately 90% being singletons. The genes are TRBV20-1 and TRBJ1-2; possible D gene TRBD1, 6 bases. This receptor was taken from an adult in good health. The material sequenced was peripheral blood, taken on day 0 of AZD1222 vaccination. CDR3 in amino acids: CSANTGSGYTF. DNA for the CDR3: TGCAGTGCAAACACAGGGTCTGGCTACACCTTC.